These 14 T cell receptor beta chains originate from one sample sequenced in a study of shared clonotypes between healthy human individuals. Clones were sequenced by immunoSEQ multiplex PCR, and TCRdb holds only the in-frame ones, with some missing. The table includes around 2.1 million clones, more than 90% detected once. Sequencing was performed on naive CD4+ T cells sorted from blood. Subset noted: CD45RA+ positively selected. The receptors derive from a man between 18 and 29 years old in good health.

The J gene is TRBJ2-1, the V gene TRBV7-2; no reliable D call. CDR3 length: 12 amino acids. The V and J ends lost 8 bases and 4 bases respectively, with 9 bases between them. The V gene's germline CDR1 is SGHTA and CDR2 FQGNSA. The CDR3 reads CASGPSYNEQFF. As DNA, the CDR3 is TGTGCCAGCGGCCCTAGTTACAATGAGCAGTTCTTC.

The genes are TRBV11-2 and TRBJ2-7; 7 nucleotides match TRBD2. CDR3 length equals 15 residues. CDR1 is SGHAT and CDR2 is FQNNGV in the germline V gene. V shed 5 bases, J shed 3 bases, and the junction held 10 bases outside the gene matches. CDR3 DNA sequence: TGTGCCAGCAGCCCTACGGCGGGAGCCGGCTACGAGCAGTACTTC. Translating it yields CASSPTAGAGYEQYF. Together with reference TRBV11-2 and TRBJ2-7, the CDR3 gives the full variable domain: EAGVAQSPRYKIIEKRQSVAFWCNPISGHATLYWYQQILGQGPKLLIQFQNNGVVDDSQLPKDRFSAERLKGVDSTLKIQPAKLEDSAVYLCASSPTAGAGYEQYFGPGTRLTVT.

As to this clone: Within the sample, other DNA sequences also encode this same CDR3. In nucleotides, the CDR3 is TGTGCCAGCAGCGGCCTTTATAATTCACCCCTCCACTTT. This sequence encodes CASSGLYNSPLHF. This rearrangement joins TRBV6-1 to TRBJ1-6; D unresolved. The length of the CDR3 is 13 residues. Per the germline V gene, CDR1 is MNHNS and CDR2 is SASEGT. V was cut by 6 bases and J by 4 bases, with 7 bases left in between.

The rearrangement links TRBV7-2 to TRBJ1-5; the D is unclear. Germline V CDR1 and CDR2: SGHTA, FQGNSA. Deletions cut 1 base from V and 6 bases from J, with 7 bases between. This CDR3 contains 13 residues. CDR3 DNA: TGTGCCAGCAGCTTAGGGGTGGTTCAGCCCCAGCATTTT. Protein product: CASSLGVVQPQHF.

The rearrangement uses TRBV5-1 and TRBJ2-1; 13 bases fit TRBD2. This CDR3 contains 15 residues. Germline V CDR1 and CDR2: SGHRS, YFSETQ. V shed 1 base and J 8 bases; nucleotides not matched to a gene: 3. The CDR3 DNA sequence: TGCGCCAGCAGCTTGACTAGCGGGGGGGCGCATGAGCAGTTCTTC. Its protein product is CASSLTSGGAHEQFF.

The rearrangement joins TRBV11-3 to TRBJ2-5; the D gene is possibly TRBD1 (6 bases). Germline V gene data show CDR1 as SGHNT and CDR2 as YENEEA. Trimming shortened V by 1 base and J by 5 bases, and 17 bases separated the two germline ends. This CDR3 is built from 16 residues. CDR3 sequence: CASSLGGQTRAETQYF. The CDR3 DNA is TGTGCCAGCAGCTTAGGAGGACAGACCCGAGCGGAGACCCAGTACTTC.

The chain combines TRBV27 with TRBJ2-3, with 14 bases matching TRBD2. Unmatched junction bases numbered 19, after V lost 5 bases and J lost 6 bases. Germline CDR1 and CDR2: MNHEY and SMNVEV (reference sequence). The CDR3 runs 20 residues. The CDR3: CASSPLSRTSGGLVGDTQYF. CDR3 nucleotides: TGTGCCAGCAGTCCTCTAAGTCGGACTAGCGGGGGGCTGGTTGGGGATACGCAGTATTTT.

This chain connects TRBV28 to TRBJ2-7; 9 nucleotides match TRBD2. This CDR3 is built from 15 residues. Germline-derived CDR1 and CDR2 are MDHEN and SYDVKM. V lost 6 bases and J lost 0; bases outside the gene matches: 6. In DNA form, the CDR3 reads TGTGCCAGCAGGGGTAGCGGGGGCCTCTCCTACGAGCAGTACTTC. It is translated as CASRGSGGLSYEQYF.

The CDR3 region is CASSLSGVGETQYF. The CDR3 DNA is TGTGCCAGCAGCCTAAGCGGGGTAGGAGAGACCCAGTACTTC. V gene TRBV7-2 combines with J gene TRBJ2-5, with 7 bases fitting TRBD2. CDR1 SGHTA and CDR2 FQGNSA come from the germline V gene. J lost 4 bases, V lost 5 bases, and 7 bases had no gene match. The CDR3 spans 14 residues.

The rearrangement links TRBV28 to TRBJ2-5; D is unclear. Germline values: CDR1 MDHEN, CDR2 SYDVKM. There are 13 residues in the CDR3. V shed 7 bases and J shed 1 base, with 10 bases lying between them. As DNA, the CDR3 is TGTGCCAGCATGAGACACCCCCAAGAGACCCAGTACTTC. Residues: CASMRHPQETQYF.

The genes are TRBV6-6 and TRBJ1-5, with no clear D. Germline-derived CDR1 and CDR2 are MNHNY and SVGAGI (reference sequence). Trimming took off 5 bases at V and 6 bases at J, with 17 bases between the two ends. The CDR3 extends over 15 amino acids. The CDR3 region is CASSHASASGQPQHF. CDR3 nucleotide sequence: TGTGCCAGCAGTCATGCCTCAGCTAGCGGTCAGCCCCAGCATTTT.

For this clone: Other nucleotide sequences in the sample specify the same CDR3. The CDR3 DNA is TGCGCCAGCAGCTTGGAAGGGGCGCTGAACACTGAAGCTTTCTTT. Its translation is CASSLEGALNTEAFF. The chain combines TRBV5-1 with TRBJ1-1, with D possibly matching TRBD1 (5 bases). The CDR3 has 15 amino acids. The germline V and J ends were trimmed by 0 bases and 0 bases, with 9 bases remaining between them. CDR1 is SGHRS, CDR2 YFSETQ, per germline.

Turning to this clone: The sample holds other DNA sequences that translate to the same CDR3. The CDR3 region is CASSLGPGDTQYF. CDR3 DNA: TGTGCCAGCAGCTTAGGGCCCGGTGATACGCAGTATTTT. The chain carries TRBV7-2 and TRBJ2-3; D gene unclear. Germline CDR1 and CDR2: SGHTA and FQGNSA. The CDR3 runs 13 residues. V shed 1 base and J shed 6 bases, with 8 bases lying between them.

CDR3 loop: CASSTPGQYGELFF. DNA of the CDR3: TGTGCCAGCAGCACTCCGGGACAATACGGGGAGCTGTTTTTT. The rearrangement uses TRBV5-4 and TRBJ2-2; tentatively, D is TRBD1 (6 bases). Germline V lookup: CDR1 SGHNT, CDR2 YYREEE (reference sequence). V was shortened by 4 bases and J by 7 bases, with 14 bases between the two germline ends. The CDR3 spans 14 residues.